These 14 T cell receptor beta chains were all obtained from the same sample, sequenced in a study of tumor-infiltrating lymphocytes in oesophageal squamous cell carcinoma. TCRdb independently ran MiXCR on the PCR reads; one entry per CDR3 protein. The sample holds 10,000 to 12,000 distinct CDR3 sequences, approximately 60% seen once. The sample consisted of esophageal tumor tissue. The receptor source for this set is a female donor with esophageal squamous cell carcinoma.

Here the CDR3 reads CASSEQGNLYEQYF. The CDR3 coding sequence is TGTGCCAGCAGTGAACAGGGTAACTTATACGAGCAGTACTTC. This sequence joins TRBV6-1 and TRBJ2-7; D possibly corresponds to TRBD1 (5 bases). The CDR3 sequence is 14 residues long. Trimming cost V 2 bases and J 4 bases, with 12 bases left between them. CDR1 MNHNS and CDR2 SASEGT come from the germline V gene.

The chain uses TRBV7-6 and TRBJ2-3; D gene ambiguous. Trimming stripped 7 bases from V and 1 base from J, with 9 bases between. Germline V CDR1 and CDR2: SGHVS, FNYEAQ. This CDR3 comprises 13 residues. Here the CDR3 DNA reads TGTGCCAGCAACCTGGCGGGCACAGATACGCAGTATTTT. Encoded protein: CASNLAGTDTQYF.

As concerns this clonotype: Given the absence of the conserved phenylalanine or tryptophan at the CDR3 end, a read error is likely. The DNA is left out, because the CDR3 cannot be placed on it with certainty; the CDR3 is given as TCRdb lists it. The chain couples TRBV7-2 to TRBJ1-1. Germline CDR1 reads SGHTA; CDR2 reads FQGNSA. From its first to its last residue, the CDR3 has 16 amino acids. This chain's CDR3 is CASSLGVGIYGYTFGQ.

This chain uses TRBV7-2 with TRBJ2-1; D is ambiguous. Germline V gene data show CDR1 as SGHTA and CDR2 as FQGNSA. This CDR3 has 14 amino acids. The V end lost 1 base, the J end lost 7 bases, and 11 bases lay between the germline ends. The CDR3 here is CASSLGYVGNEQFF. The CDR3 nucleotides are TGTGCCAGCAGCTTAGGCTACGTGGGGAATGAGCAGTTCTTC.

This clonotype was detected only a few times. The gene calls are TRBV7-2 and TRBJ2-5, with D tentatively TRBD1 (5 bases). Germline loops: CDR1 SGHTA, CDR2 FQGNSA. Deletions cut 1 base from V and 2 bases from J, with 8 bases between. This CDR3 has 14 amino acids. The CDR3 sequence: CASSLGQRQETQYF. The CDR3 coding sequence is TGTGCCAGCAGCTTAGGACAGAGACAAGAGACCCAGTACTTC.

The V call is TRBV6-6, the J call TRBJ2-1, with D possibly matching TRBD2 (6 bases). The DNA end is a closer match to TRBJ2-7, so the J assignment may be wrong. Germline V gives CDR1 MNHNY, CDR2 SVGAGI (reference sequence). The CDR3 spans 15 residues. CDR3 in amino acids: CASSYDDGSGYEQYF. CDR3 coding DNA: TGTGCCAGCAGTTACGATGACGGGAGCGGCTACGAGCAGTACTTC.

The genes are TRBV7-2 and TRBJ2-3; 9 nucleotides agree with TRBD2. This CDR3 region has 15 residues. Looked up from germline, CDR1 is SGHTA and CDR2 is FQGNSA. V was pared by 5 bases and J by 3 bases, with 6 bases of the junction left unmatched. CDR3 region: CASSPPLAGTDTQYF. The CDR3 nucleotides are TGTGCCAGCAGCCCGCCCCTAGCGGGGACAGATACGCAGTATTTT.

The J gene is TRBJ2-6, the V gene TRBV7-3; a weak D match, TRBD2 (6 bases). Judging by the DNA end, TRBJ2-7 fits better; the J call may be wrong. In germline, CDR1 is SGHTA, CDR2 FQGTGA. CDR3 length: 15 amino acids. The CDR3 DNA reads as TGTGCCAGCAGCTTTAGCGGCCGCTCCTACAATGAGCAGTACTTC. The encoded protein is CASSFSGRSYNEQYF.

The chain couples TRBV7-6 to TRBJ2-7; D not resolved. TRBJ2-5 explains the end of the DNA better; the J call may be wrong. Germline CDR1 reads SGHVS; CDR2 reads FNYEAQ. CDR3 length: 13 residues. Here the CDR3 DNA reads TGTGCCAGCAGCTTCAGGCGGCAAGAGACCCAGTACTTC. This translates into CASSFRRQETQYF.

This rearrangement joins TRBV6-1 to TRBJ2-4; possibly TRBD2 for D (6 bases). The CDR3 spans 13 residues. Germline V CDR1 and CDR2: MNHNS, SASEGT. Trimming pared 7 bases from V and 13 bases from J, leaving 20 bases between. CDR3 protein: CASMGLAPLEQYF. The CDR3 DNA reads TGTGCCAGCATGGGGCTAGCGCCTCTGGAGCAGTACTTC.

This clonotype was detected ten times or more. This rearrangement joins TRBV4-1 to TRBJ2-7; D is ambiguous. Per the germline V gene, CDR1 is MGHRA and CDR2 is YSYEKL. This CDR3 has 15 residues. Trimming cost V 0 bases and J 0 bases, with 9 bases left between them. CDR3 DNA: TGCGCCAGCAGCCAAGATCCTAGGACCTCCTACGAGCAGTACTTC. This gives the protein CASSQDPRTSYEQYF.

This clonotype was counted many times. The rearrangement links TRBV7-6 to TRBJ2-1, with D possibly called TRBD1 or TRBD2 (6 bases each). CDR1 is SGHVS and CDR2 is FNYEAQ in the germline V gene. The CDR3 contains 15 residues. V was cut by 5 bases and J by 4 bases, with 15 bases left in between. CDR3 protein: CASSGRQGRYNEQFF. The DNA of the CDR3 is TGTGCCAGCAGCGGACGGCAGGGGAGGTACAATGAGCAGTTCTTC.

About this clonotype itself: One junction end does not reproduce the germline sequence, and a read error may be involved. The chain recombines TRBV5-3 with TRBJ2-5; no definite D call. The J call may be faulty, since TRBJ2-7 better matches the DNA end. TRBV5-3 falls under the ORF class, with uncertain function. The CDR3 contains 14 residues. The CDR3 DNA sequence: TGTGCCAGCAGCTTGTGGCCGAACTCCTACGAGCAGTACTTC. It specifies CASSLWPNSYEQYF.

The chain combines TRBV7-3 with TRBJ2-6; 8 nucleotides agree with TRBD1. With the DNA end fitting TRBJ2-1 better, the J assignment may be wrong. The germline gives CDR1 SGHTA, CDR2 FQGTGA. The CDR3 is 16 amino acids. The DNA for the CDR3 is TGTGCCAGCAGCTTGACAGGGGTAGGCTTTTACAATGAGCAGTTCTTC. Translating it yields CASSLTGVGFYNEQFF.